These 30 T cell receptor beta chains came from one sample sequenced in a study of long-term antiretroviral therapy in people with HIV. Running of the v3.0 immunoSEQ assay took place at survey level. TCRdb's table, derived via immunoSEQ multiplex PCR, lists solely in-frame clones and lacks some. The repertoire holds some 25,000 clones, about four fifths seen once, with 5.5% to 6% in the top ten. This specimen was unsorted PBMCs, taken 1.1 years before starting antiretroviral therapy. The receptors originated from a woman under 40 with HIV.

The J gene is TRBJ1-2, the V gene TRBV19; 7 bases agree with TRBD1. The CDR3 has 15 amino acids. With V trimmed by 5 bases and J by 6 bases, 12 bases remained unmatched. CDR1 is LNHDA and CDR2 is SQIVND in the germline V gene (reference sequence). The CDR3 reads CASSAQDRTFDGYTF. The CDR3 nucleotides read TGTGCCAGTAGTGCCCAGGACAGGACATTCGATGGCTACACCTTC.

The rearrangement uses TRBV30 and TRBJ1-5; 7 nucleotides match TRBD1. CDR1 is GTSNPN, CDR2 SVGIG, per germline (reference sequence). CDR3 length equals 16 residues. V trimming: 2 bases; J trimming: 4 bases; junction bases outside the gene matches: 11. The CDR3 spells CAWSNDDRESNQPQHF. The CDR3 nucleotides read TGTGCCTGGAGTAACGACGACAGGGAAAGTAATCAGCCCCAGCATTTT.

Comment on this clone: Compared with germline, one end of the junction differs, possibly owing to a read error. The chain joins TRBV2 to TRBJ2-4, with D unresolved. CDR1 is SNHLY, CDR2 FYNNEI, per germline. This CDR3 has 12 amino acids. The CDR3 nucleotides are TGTGCCAGCAGTGAAGCGCTTCGTAGTACGGTATTC. It specifies CASSEALRSTVF.

In its sample, this clone was seen a few times. The chain uses TRBV5-1 and TRBJ1-2; the D is unclear. The CDR3 sequence is 11 residues long. Germline V gene sequence: CDR1 SGHRS, CDR2 YFSETQ. Trimming cost V 0 bases and J 4 bases, with 1 base left between them. CDR3 nucleotide sequence: TGCGCCAGCAGCTTGGGCTATGGCTACACCTTC. The encoded protein is CASSLGYGYTF.

V and J are TRBV7-9 and TRBJ2-3; D is unclear. Looked up from germline, CDR1 is SEHNR and CDR2 is FQNEAQ (reference sequence). V gave up 1 base and J gave up 0 bases, with 5 bases separating them. This CDR3 is built from 14 residues. DNA for the CDR3: TGTGCCAGCAGCTTAGAGCAGAGCACAGATACGCAGTATTTT. Residues: CASSLEQSTDTQYF. Complete variable domain (other parts from reference TRBV7-9 and TRBJ2-3): DTGVSQNPRHKITKRGQNVTFRCDPISEHNRLYWYRQTLGQGPEFLTYFQNEAQLEKSRLLSDRFSAERPKGSFSTLEIQRTEQGDSAMYLCASSLEQSTDTQYFGPGTRLTVL.

The rearrangement links TRBV5-4 to TRBJ1-1, with 7 bases aligning to TRBD1. The CDR3 runs 13 residues. Losses at the gene ends were 2 bases for V and 6 bases for J; bases not matched to a gene: 4. Germline values: CDR1 SGHNT, CDR2 YYREEE (reference sequence). The CDR3 loop reads CASSLGGASEAFF. The CDR3 nucleotides read TGTGCCAGCAGCTTAGGGGGCGCCTCTGAAGCTTTCTTT.

The chain carries TRBV5-4 and TRBJ1-6; no definite D call. Germline V gene sequence: CDR1 SGHNT, CDR2 YYREEE (reference sequence). Trimming stripped 0 bases from V and 8 bases from J, with 12 bases between. CDR3 size: 15 residues. The CDR3 sequence: CASSLGRRVDSPLHF. CDR3 DNA: TGTGCCAGCAGCTTGGGTAGGAGGGTCGATTCACCCCTCCACTTT. Full variable domain (missing parts from reference TRBV5-4 and TRBJ1-6): ETGVTQSPTHLIKTRGQQVTLRCSSQSGHNTVSWYQQALGQGPQFIFQYYREEENGRGNFPPRFSGLQFPNYSSELNVNALELDDSALYLCASSLGRRVDSPLHFGNGTRLTVT.

The CDR3 nucleotides are TGTGCCAGCAGCGCCCCGGACGCAAGCACAGATACGCAGTATTTT. Protein sequence: CASSAPDASTDTQYF. This sequence joins TRBV7-2 and TRBJ2-3; D unresolved. V was pared by 5 bases and J by 0 bases, with 12 bases between. CDR3 length equals 15 residues. The germline V gene encodes CDR1 SGHTA and CDR2 FQGNSA.

The chain has TRBV5-5 and TRBJ1-5; D unclear. The V end lost 4 bases, the J end lost 9 bases, and 17 bases lay between the germline ends. The CDR3 length is 14 residues. CDR1 is SGHKS and CDR2 is YYEKEE in the germline V gene (reference sequence). CDR3 bases: TGTGCCAGCAGCCCCGGGCCCTCCCAGTCGCCCCAGCATTTT. Its protein product is CASSPGPSQSPQHF.

The chain is built from TRBV9 and TRBJ1-1; D is possibly TRBD1 (5 bases). Germline V CDR1 and CDR2: SGDLS, YYNGEE. The germline V and J ends were trimmed by 4 bases and 0 bases, with 13 bases remaining between them. CDR3 length equals 15 residues. The CDR3 nucleotides read TGTGCCAGCAGCCCCCGCTCAGGGATGAACACTGAAGCTTTCTTT. Translated: CASSPRSGMNTEAFF.

This sequence joins TRBV19 and TRBJ1-5; D is ambiguous. V dropped 2 bases and J dropped 0 bases, with 8 bases sitting between them. Germline assignment: CDR1 LNHDA and CDR2 SQIVND (reference sequence). The CDR3 spans 15 residues. CDR3 nucleotides: TGTGCCAGTAGTATAACAGCCTATAGCAATCAGCCCCAGCATTTT. Its protein product is CASSITAYSNQPQHF.

The rearrangement joins TRBV19 to TRBJ1-5; the match to TRBD1 covers 8 bases. CDR3 size: 13 residues. CDR1 is LNHDA, CDR2 SQIVND, per germline (reference sequence). The CDR3 region is CPKDRAENQPQHF. As DNA, the CDR3 is TGTCCGAAGGACAGGGCTGAGAATCAGCCCCAGCATTTT.

V is TRBV29-1 and J is TRBJ1-3, with 9 bases aligning to TRBD1. The CDR3 totals 17 residues. Germline lookup yields CDR1 SQVTM and CDR2 ANQGSEA. Trimming cost V 1 base and J 1 base; bases outside gene matches: 8. DNA of the CDR3: TGCAGCGTTGAAGGCAGGACAGGGGATAGTTCTGGAAACACCATATATTTT. This translates into CSVEGRTGDSSGNTIYF.

The chain uses TRBV5-6 and TRBJ2-3; D ambiguous. CDR1 and CDR2 (germline): SGHDT, YYEEEE. Trimming shortened V by 2 bases and J by 0 bases, and 13 bases separated the two germline ends. The CDR3 spans 16 residues. This CDR3 reads CASSLLNEPSTDTQYF. Written as DNA, the CDR3 is TGTGCCAGCAGCTTACTTAACGAGCCTAGCACAGATACGCAGTATTTT.

The V call is TRBV9, the J call TRBJ1-2; 11 bases map to TRBD1. The CDR3 sequence is 13 residues long. V dropped 5 bases and J dropped 6; count of bases not matched to a gene: 3. CDR1 and CDR2 from the germline V gene are SGDLS and YYNGEE. In DNA form, the CDR3 reads TGTGCCAGCAGTGGACAGGGGGCGCATGGCTACACCTTC. This encodes CASSGQGAHGYTF.

The chain combines TRBV6-1 with TRBJ1-1, with no clear D. Germline V gives CDR1 MNHNS, CDR2 SASEGT. V dropped 4 bases and J dropped 3 bases, with 9 bases sitting between them. The CDR3 spans 13 residues. The CDR3 region is CASSVGLHTEAFF. The CDR3 coding sequence is TGTGCCAGCAGTGTAGGATTGCACACTGAAGCTTTCTTT.

This rearrangement joins TRBV9 to TRBJ2-4; either TRBD1 or TRBD2 may supply D (5 bases each). Germline values: CDR1 SGDLS, CDR2 YYNGEE. The CDR3 covers 17 residues. Trimming left V 4 bases short and J 8 bases short, with 25 bases between. The CDR3 is CASSPFSPGPGTDIQYF. The CDR3 region has the DNA TGTGCCAGCAGCCCCTTTTCACCGGGCCCAGGGACGGACATTCAGTACTTC.

V is TRBV29-1 and J is TRBJ2-1, with 7 bases aligning to TRBD1. Per germline, CDR1 SQVTM and CDR2 ANQGSEA. The CDR3 length is 13 residues. Losses at the gene ends were 3 bases for V and 10 bases for J; bases not matched to a gene: 9. CDR3 in DNA: TGCAGCGTTGATCGGGACAGTTTAGGGGAGCAGTTCTTC. It specifies CSVDRDSLGEQFF.

Written as DNA, the CDR3 is TGTGCCAGCAGCTTAGCTGGTAGCGGACGGACCGGGGAGCTGTTTTTT. Its protein product is CASSLAGSGRTGELFF. J is TRBJ2-2 and V is TRBV13; D is possibly TRBD2 (6 bases). V was shortened by 1 base and J by 5 bases, with 14 bases between the two germline ends. Germline V gene data show CDR1 as PRHDT and CDR2 as FYEKMQ (reference sequence). This CDR3 spans 16 amino acids.

This clone was detected only once. The V gene is TRBV28, the J gene TRBJ1-2; no definite D call. From germline, CDR1 is MDHEN and CDR2 SYDVKM. Trimming left V 2 bases short and J 7 bases short, with 17 bases between. CDR3 length equals 15 residues. CDR3 in DNA: TGTGCCAGCAGTTTAGGAGTCGGTAATCGGGGTGGCTACACCTTC. Translation gives CASSLGVGNRGGYTF.

The chain is built from TRBV6-1 and TRBJ1-5; possibly TRBD1 for D (5 bases). V was cut by 2 bases and J by 1 base, with 18 bases left in between. Germline V lookup: CDR1 MNHNS, CDR2 SASEGT. The CDR3 loop spans 18 amino acids. The CDR3, as DNA: TGTGCCAGCAGTGAAAGGTCAGGGTGGTCGTTCAGCAATCAGCCCCAGCATTTT. As protein: CASSERSGWSFSNQPQHF.

V and J are TRBV18 and TRBJ2-5; 7 bases match TRBD1. In germline, CDR1 is KGHSH, CDR2 LQKENI. The ends lost 1 base at V and 5 bases at J; junction bases unmatched: 16. The CDR3 extends over 18 amino acids. Here the CDR3 DNA reads TGTGCCAGCTCACCACAGGAAACTGGTCCGACAGGGTGGGAGACCCAGTACTTC. This translates into CASSPQETGPTGWETQYF.

The chain recombines TRBV19 with TRBJ2-5; the match to TRBD1 covers 7 bases. V lost 6 bases, J lost 5 bases, and 6 bases stayed unmatched. The germline V gene has CDR1 LNHDA and CDR2 SQIVND (reference sequence). The CDR3 is 13 residues long. DNA of the CDR3: TGTGCCAGTAGCCGGACAGGCCTTGAGACCCAGTACTTC. Encoded protein: CASSRTGLETQYF.

The chain links TRBV4-1 to TRBJ2-5; no clear D gene. Germline CDR1 is MGHRA and CDR2 is YSYEKL. Trimming left V 1 base short and J 1 base short, with 4 bases between. CDR3 length: 13 residues. The CDR3 coding sequence is TGCGCCAGCAGCCAAGGTAGCCAAGAGACCCAGTACTTC. Its protein product is CASSQGSQETQYF.

The chain couples TRBV27 to TRBJ2-5; TRBD1 matches 11 bases. Trimming at V came to 8 bases and at J to 6 bases, leaving 8 bases not matched to a gene. CDR3 length: 14 residues. CDR1 and CDR2 (germline): MNHEY, SMNVEV (reference sequence). The CDR3 spells CASCPGTGGKTQYF. CDR3 nucleotide sequence: TGTGCCAGCTGCCCCGGGACAGGGGGGAAGACCCAGTACTTC.

This clone was counted between two and nine times. The chain links TRBV19 to TRBJ2-7; 8 nucleotides line up with TRBD1. Unmatched junction bases numbered 10, after V lost 6 bases and J lost 3 bases. This CDR3 is 15 amino acids long. Germline V CDR1 and CDR2: LNHDA, SQIVND (reference sequence). DNA of the CDR3: TGTGCCAGTAGCACCGACAGGGGTCGGCTCTACGAGCAGTACTTC. Translation gives CASSTDRGRLYEQYF. Full variable domain (missing parts from reference TRBV19 and TRBJ2-7): DGGITQSPKYLFRKEGQNVTLSCEQNLNHDAMYWYRQDPGQGLRLIYYSQIVNDFQKGDIAEGYSVSREKKESFPLTVTSAQKNPTAFYLCASSTDRGRLYEQYFGPGTRLTVT.

Written as DNA, the CDR3 is TGTGCCAGTAGTGTGACAGGGGGGAACACTGAAGCTTTCTTT. This codes for CASSVTGGNTEAFF. The chain couples TRBV19 to TRBJ1-1; TRBD1 aligns across 9 bases. This CDR3 has 14 residues. V lost 5 bases to trimming and J lost 1 base; unmatched junction nucleotides: 2. Germline CDR1 is LNHDA and CDR2 is SQIVND (reference sequence).

This clone occurred a few times. The rearrangement joins TRBV5-1 to TRBJ1-2; tentative D call: TRBD1 (5 bases). The CDR3 runs to 16 residues. CDR1 and CDR2 from the germline V gene are SGHRS and YFSETQ. With 2 bases removed from V and 6 bases from J, the gap between germline ends came to 20 bases. This chain's CDR3 is CASSLSPGADSHGYTF. The CDR3 DNA reads TGCGCCAGCAGCTTATCCCCCGGGGCGGATTCCCATGGCTACACCTTC.

The rearrangement links TRBV19 to TRBJ1-5; no reliable D call. CDR3 length equals 14 residues. Germline-derived CDR1 and CDR2 are LNHDA and SQIVND (reference sequence). Trimming took off 6 bases at V and 3 bases at J, with 12 bases between the two ends. The CDR3 region has the DNA TGTGCCAGTAGACTCGAAAGTACCAATCAGCCCCAGCATTTT. It yields the protein CASRLESTNQPQHF.

This chain joins TRBV7-9 and TRBJ1-4; D is perhaps TRBD1 (5 bases). The CDR3 covers 14 residues. V was cut by 2 bases and J by 7 bases, with 11 bases left in between. Per the germline V gene, CDR1 is SEHNR and CDR2 is FQNEAQ (reference sequence). This CDR3 reads CASSLIQGAEKLFF. CDR3 nucleotide sequence: TGTGCCAGCAGCTTAATTCAGGGTGCTGAAAAACTGTTTTTT.